The clone carrying this T cell receptor beta chain came up many times. The data derive from a study of blood T cells in healthy people across ages. After removal of 1 base from V and 1 base from J, the junction contained 5 bases not matched to a gene. From germline, CDR1 is SGHTA and CDR2 FQGNSA. There are 16 residues in the CDR3. Then a second PCR, running roughly 6 to 11 cycles, was carried out with a sample-barcoded 5' primer and a J-beta primer mix. TCRdb independently ran MiXCR on the 5' RACE reads; one entry per CDR3 protein. The sample holds about 650,000 distinct CDR3 sequences, less than 40% seen once.

Sequenced sample: blood. The chain has TRBV7-2 and TRBJ2-7; 9 bases are shared with TRBD2. The TCR comes from a woman at least 80 years old in good health. CDR3 protein: CASSLGPAGGSYEQYF. Here the CDR3 DNA reads TGTGCCAGCAGCTTAGGCCCAGCGGGGGGTTCCTACGAGCAGTACTTC.